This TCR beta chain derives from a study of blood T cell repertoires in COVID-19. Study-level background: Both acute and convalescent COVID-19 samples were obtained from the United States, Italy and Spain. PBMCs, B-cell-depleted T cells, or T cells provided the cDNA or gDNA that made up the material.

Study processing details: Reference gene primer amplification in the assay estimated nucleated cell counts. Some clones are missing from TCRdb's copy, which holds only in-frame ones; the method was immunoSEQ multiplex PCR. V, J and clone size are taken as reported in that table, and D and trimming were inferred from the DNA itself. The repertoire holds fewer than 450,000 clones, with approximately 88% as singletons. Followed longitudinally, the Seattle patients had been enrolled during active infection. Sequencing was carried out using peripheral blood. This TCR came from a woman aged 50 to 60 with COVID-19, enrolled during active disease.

The CDR3 is CASSSGTGTEAFF. The CDR3 DNA is TGTGCCAGCAGCTCAGGGACAGGGACTGAAGCTTTCTTT. This chain uses TRBV5-6 with TRBJ1-1; 9 nucleotides match TRBD1. V lost 3 bases, J lost 5 bases, and 2 bases stayed unmatched. CDR3 length: 13 residues. The germline gives CDR1 SGHDT, CDR2 YYEEEE.